This T cell receptor beta chain derives from a study of CD8 T cells in Susac syndrome. The sequenced target, TCR beta, came from blood CD8+ and CD4+ T cells. The multiple sclerosis controls comprised treatment-naive patients whose relapsing-remitting disease was stable or active. Both CD4+ and CD8+ T cells were negatively isolated, and TEMRA cells underwent FACS enrichment. Germline V lookup: CDR1 MNHEY, CDR2 SMNVEV (reference sequence). This CDR3 contains 16 residues. The V gene lost 5 bases and the J gene lost 2 bases, with 16 bases spanning the gap. RNA was extracted with the RNeasy kit, and a quantity of 0.5 to 1 ug was reverse transcribed using random hexamers. Amplification of TCR beta CDR3 across 54 Vbeta and 13 Jbeta was performed with immunoSEQ multiplex PCR. TCRdb used MiXCR to reprocess the immunoSEQ multiplex PCR reads, holding one entry per CDR3 protein. The sample contains 160,000 or so distinct CDR3 sequences, 85% to 95% of which appear only once.

The origin of this receptor is a human donor with multiple sclerosis. V gene TRBV27 combines with J gene TRBJ2-1, with D unresolved. The specimen sequenced was CD8+ T cells from PBMCs. The CDR3 DNA follows: TGTGCCAGCAGTCTCGACCCGCTCCGGGCCTACAATGAGCAGTTCTTC. Translating gives CASSLDPLRAYNEQFF.